This record covers a single T cell receptor (beta chain). There is no known antigen for this receptor. Nothing much larger sits one base from this clone, and base qualities are not available. The data originate from a study of CD8+CD57+ T cells in acquired aplastic anemia (dated by TCRdb to between 2017 and 2018). Regarding the research as a whole: Extracted DNA from sorted CD4+ and CD8+ cells averaged approximately 3 ug, ranging from about 0.18 to 27.4 ug. An average of approximately 9.8 million reads for CD4+ cells and 11.0 million reads for CD8+ cells was obtained from healthy donor samples.

Results the study describes overall, beyond this receptor: Nearly 30 CD8+ CDR3 sequences were found in both patients and controls but appeared to be highly expressed in patients and within the immunodominant clones of the patients. Between patients and healthy controls, no significant difference in CD8+ Simpson's diversity was found (P=0.060).

In the study, sorted CD4+ and CD8+ blood T cells from patients with severe aplastic anemia and from healthy subjects underwent deep sequencing of TCR repertoires. Ficoll-Paque density gradient centrifugation was used to isolate peripheral blood mononuclear cells. CD4+ and CD8+ T cells were sorted by FACS or magnetic beads before DNA extraction. TCR beta VDJ combination and CDR3 sequence profiling used genomic DNA as the template. TCR repertoire sequencing was run on an Illumina HiSeq 2000. Per the authors' processing: TRBV/TRBJ rearrangement plots, CDR3 size and DJ length profiles, and Simpson's diversity index were used to assess repertoires. The most abundant DNA sequence in the deep sequencing data was taken as the immunodominant clone. CDR3 amino acid sequences were screened for sharing across subjects and were compared with published repertoires and the VDJdb database. TCRdb trimmed the raw reads at Q25, called clones with MiXCR and kept productive beta chains. Merged by CDR3 protein, the rows form single entries marked with the most common genes and DNA. None of the V and J calls come from the authors' own analysis; TCRdb made them. Counted in this sample were over 200,000 distinct CDR3 sequences; 61% of them appeared once. Roughly 29% of the sample comes from the top ten.

V and J lose 0 bases and 5 bases, and a span of 10 bases separates them. From a lookup of the germline V gene (reference sequence), CDR1 and CDR2 are LNHNV and YYDKDF. The cysteine opens and the phenylalanine closes a CDR3 of 14 amino acids. Only the CDR3 part of the read is kept: 42 bases, read in frame from the first base. The TCR sequence derives from a human donor in good health. Sequencing input: sorted CD4+, CD8+, or CD8+CD57+ T cells (not recorded which) from PBMCs. The rearrangement combines TRBV15 with TRBJ2-5; the D gene is possibly TRBD2, with 5 bases matching. The nucleotide sequence is given as TGTGCCACCAGCAGAGATATCCGGAGGGAGACCCAGTACTTC. It translates as CATSRDIRRETQYF.